The rows below give T cell receptor beta chains drawn from one sample of a study of blood T cell repertoires in COVID-19. The repertoire was sequenced with immunoSEQ multiplex PCR; TCRdb's copy has only in-frame clones and lacks some. The repertoire has around 270,000 clones, around 89% of them found once; the top ten carry approximately 3.7%. The material sequenced was peripheral blood. The receptors stem from a man aged 55-75 years who had recovered from COVID-19. Each CDR3 is given with its conserved first and last residue. A D gene is named only where the DNA matches it firmly.

TRBJ1-2 | TRBD1 | TRBV3-1/TRBV3-2 | CASSQGFLGGGVYGYTF | TGTGCCAGCAGCCAAGGATTTTTAGGGGGCGGGGTCTATGGCTACACCTTC
TRBJ2-7 | . | TRBV6-4 | CASSDVNEQYF | TGTGCCAGCAGTGATGTTAACGAGCAGTACTTC
TRBJ1-5 | TRBD1 | TRBV6-2/TRBV6-3 | CASSTTGWNQPQHF | TGTGCCAGCAGTACGACAGGGTGGAATCAGCCCCAGCATTTT
TRBJ1-2 | . | TRBV29-1 | CSVEDVDYGYTF | TGCAGCGTTGAAGATGTAGACTATGGCTACACCTTC
TRBJ2-2 | . | TRBV2 | CASSYKNTGELFF | TGTGCCAGCAGTTACAAGAACACCGGGGAGCTGTTTTTT
TRBJ1-4 | . | TRBV18 | CASSPLPQATNEKLFF | TGTGCCAGCTCACCGCTACCACAGGCAACTAATGAAAAACTGTTTTTT
TRBJ1-1 | . | TRBV2 | CASSDSPVGGRTEAFF | TGTGCCAGCAGTGACTCCCCGGTCGGAGGGAGGACTGAAGCTTTCTTT
TRBJ2-3 | TRBD2 | TRBV27 | CASSILAGPDTQYF | TGTGCCAGCAGTATACTAGCGGGGCCAGATACGCAGTATTTT
TRBJ1-5 | . | TRBV28 | CASTSPRGGYSNQPQHF | TGTGCCAGCACCTCCCCGAGGGGGGGATATAGCAATCAGCCCCAGCATTTT
TRBJ1-1 | . | TRBV7-2 | CASTVPPGSEAFF | TGTGCCAGCACCGTACCTCCAGGGTCTGAAGCTTTCTTT
TRBJ1-3 | . | TRBV7-9 | CASSLYEGGLGNTIYF | TGTGCCAGCAGCTTATATGAGGGAGGCTTAGGAAACACCATATATTTT
TRBJ2-1 | TRBD1 | TRBV6-2/TRBV6-3 | CASSYVYGTVGNEQFF | TGTGCCAGCAGTTACGTTTATGGGACAGTAGGGAATGAGCAGTTCTTC
TRBJ2-1 | TRBD1 | TRBV7-9 | CASSTPGQGNEQFF | TGTGCCAGCAGCACCCCGGGACAGGGCAATGAGCAGTTCTTC
TRBJ2-7 | . | TRBV7-2 | CASSPSPQSYEQYF | TGTGCCAGCAGCCCTTCCCCCCAGTCCTACGAGCAGTACTTC
TRBJ2-1 | TRBD1 | TRBV11-1 | CASSPLRDREGEQFF | TGTGCCAGCAGCCCGCTACGGGACAGGGAAGGTGAGCAGTTCTTC
TRBJ2-1 | TRBD2 | TRBV5-1 | CASSLMGLAGEQFF | TGCGCCAGCAGCTTGATGGGACTAGCGGGTGAGCAGTTCTTC